A selection of T cell receptor beta chains follows, all from one sample in a study of blood T cell repertoires in COVID-19. Using immunoSEQ multiplex PCR, the repertoire was profiled, and TCRdb retains in-frame clones only, with some absent. The table records 200,000 or so clones, 70% to 90% of them present only once. The sequencing sample was made of peripheral blood. The receptors come from an elderly man with acute or convalescent COVID-19. The CDR3 runs from the conserved cysteine through the conserved F or W. Fields, in order: J gene, CDR3 length, clone size, D gene, V gene, CDR3 DNA, CDR3 protein. A D gene is named only where the DNA matches it firmly. Size is omitted from some rows. Given values are once, few, many or a class for expanded clones.

>TRBJ2-5|13|.|.|TRBV18
TGTGCCAGCTCACCATGGGCAGCCACGACCCAGTACTTC
CASSPWAATTQYF
>TRBJ1-1|14|.|TRBD1|TRBV14
TGTGCCAGCAGCAGGACAGGGGGTAACACTGAAGCTTTCTTT
CASSRTGGNTEAFF
>TRBJ1-2|15|.|.|TRBV11-3
TGTGCCAGCAGCTTAGAGAGTGGAAAAGGGAGAGGCTACACCTTC
CASSLESGKGRGYTF
>TRBJ1-4|15|.|TRBD1|TRBV5-1
TGCGCCAGCAGCTTGGCCGGGACAGCCTATGAAAAACTGTTTTTT
CASSLAGTAYEKLFF
>TRBJ2-5|13|.|TRBD2|TRBV6-5
TGTGCCAGCACCCGGACTCCTAGCGGGACCCAGTACTTC
CASTRTPSGTQYF
>TRBJ1-3|15|.|.|TRBV11-2
TGTGCCAGCAGCTTAGGTACCCCAGTTGGAAACACCATATATTTT
CASSLGTPVGNTIYF
>TRBJ2-1|13|once|TRBD2|TRBV11-2
TGTGCCAGCAGCTTCGGGACTAGAGTTGAGCAGTTCTTC
CASSFGTRVEQFF
>TRBJ1-4|14|.|.|TRBV19
TGTGCCAGTAGTTTACAGGGACGCGGTGAAAAACTGTTTTTT
CASSLQGRGEKLFF
>TRBJ1-6|15|.|TRBD1|TRBV11-3
TGTGCCAGCAGCAAACAGGGGGCATATAATTCACCCCTCCACTTT
CASSKQGAYNSPLHF
>TRBJ1-2|14|.|TRBD1|TRBV15
TGTGCCACAAACCGGGACAGGGGAGTCTATGGCTACACCTTC
CATNRDRGVYGYTF
>TRBJ2-3|15|.|TRBD2|TRBV18
TGTGCCAGCTCACCCCTAGCGGGTCCCACAGATACGCAGTATTTT
CASSPLAGPTDTQYF
>TRBJ2-7|15|once|.|TRBV6-2/TRBV6-3
TGTGCCAGCAGTTACCGAGGGGGTTACTCCTACGAGCAGTACTTC
CASSYRGGYSYEQYF
>TRBJ1-2|12|.|.|TRBV9
TGTGCCACCCATCCGACAGACTATGGCTACACCTTC
CATHPTDYGYTF
>TRBJ2-6|14|.|.|TRBV2
TGTGCCAGCAGTGAACGGTCAGGGGCCAACGTCCTGACTTTC
CASSERSGANVLTF
>TRBJ2-5|17|few|.|TRBV14
TGTGCCAGCAGCCAGAAAACAGGGACATATCTGCAGGAGACCCAGTACTTC
CASSQKTGTYLQETQYF
>TRBJ1-5|15|once|TRBD1|TRBV27
TGTGCCAGCAGTCCGGACAGGACCGGCGGTCAGCCCCAGCATTTT
CASSPDRTGGQPQHF
>TRBJ2-5|12|.|.|TRBV19
TGTGCCAGTAGTATACAGAAAGAGACCCAGTACTTC
CASSIQKETQYF
>TRBJ1-6|16|.|TRBD1|TRBV19
TGTGCCAGTAGTCCCTACCCGGCAGGGGGCAATTCACCCCTCCACTTT
CASSPYPAGGNSPLHF
>TRBJ1-2|16|once|.|TRBV4-1
TGCGCCAGCAGCCAAGATGGGGCGGGGGGCGACTATGGCTACACCTTC
CASSQDGAGGDYGYTF
>TRBJ2-3|14|.|.|TRBV6-2/TRBV6-3
TGTGCCAGCAGCCACAGCTTTAGCACAGATACGCAGTATTTT
CASSHSFSTDTQYF
>TRBJ2-4|17|.|.|TRBV11-3
TGTGCCAGCAGTTGGATACGCGGGGTCTGGGCCAAAAACATTCAGTACTTC
CASSWIRGVWAKNIQYF
>TRBJ2-7|15|once|TRBD1|TRBV28
TGTGCCAGCAGTTTATGGACAGGGGGATCCTACGAGCAGTACTTC
CASSLWTGGSYEQYF